The 2 T cell receptor beta chains in this list originate from one sample, sequenced in a study of control samples from healthy donors and cancer patients. Assay used: immunoSEQ multiplex PCR; TCRdb lists only in-frame clones, some missing. The repertoire holds about 140,000 clones, with around 94% as singletons. The sequenced material came from blood. The receptors shown here come from a man in his forties in good health.

The chain combines TRBV13 with TRBJ1-1; D possibly corresponds to TRBD1 (6 bases). Trimming took off 5 bases at V and 1 base at J, with 14 bases between the two ends. The germline gives CDR1 PRHDT, CDR2 FYEKMQ (reference sequence). The CDR3 totals 15 residues. CDR3 loop: CASSDPGTTNTEAFF. CDR3 DNA sequence: TGTGCCAGCAGCGACCCCGGGACAACGAACACTGAAGCTTTCTTT.

V usage is TRBV3-1 (or the pseudogene TRBV3-2) and J usage is TRBJ2-3, with 10 bases that match TRBD2. There are 15 residues in the CDR3. Germline V gene data show CDR1 as LGHDT and CDR2 as YNNKEL (reference sequence). Unmatched junction bases numbered 5, after V lost 8 bases and J lost 0 bases. The DNA for the CDR3 is TGTGCCAGCGTAGCGGGAGGCCATAGCACAGATACGCAGTATTTT. As protein: CASVAGGHSTDTQYF.